This T cell receptor beta chain derives from a study of metastatic and nonmetastatic thyroid tumors. The overall study: Repertoires from blood and tumor or nodule tissue of malignant and benign thyroid patients were compared. Overall study results and limits: It was reported that TCR beta diversity was significantly higher in malignant thyroid tumors than benign nodules, in blood and tumor.

Prior to thyroid surgery, none of the patients had received any treatment. This clone was observed at least ten times. Its specificity is not known. J was trimmed by 0 bases and V by 5 bases; bases with no gene match: 10. Germline CDR1 SGHDN, CDR2 FVKESK. This CDR3 is 19 amino acids long. Original processing methods: Clinicopathological groups of papillary thyroid cancer showed CDR3 differences that were used to build a distant-metastasis classifier. MiXCR re-clonotyped the PCR reads for TCRdb. These V and J calls derive from TCRdb rather than the authors' analysis. The data contain over 25,000 clones, roughly 7.1% of them singletons.

This TCR came from a female donor with papillary thyroid cancer or a benign thyroid nodule (not recorded which). Some clones in this sample may be carry-over from other donors' samples. The sequenced sample was blood. The rearrangement uses TRBV14 and TRBJ1-6; TRBD1 matches 10 bases. The CDR3 spells CASSVDRGPHSSYNSPLHF. The CDR3 bases are TGTGCCAGCAGCGTAGACAGGGGGCCACACAGCTCCTATAATTCACCCCTCCACTTT.